The clone carrying this T cell receptor (beta chain) has only one observation. Its antigen is unidentified. Sequenced by immunoSEQ multiplex PCR; TCRdb stores in-frame clones only, minus some. The repertoire includes 30,000 to 40,000 clones, around 90% of them detected once, and around 3.8% sits in the top ten. The data were taken from a study of OX40 agonist ivuxolimab in advanced cancers. For the study at large: Three partial responders included one hepatocellular carcinoma patient and two cutaneous melanoma patients.

The study's findings and limits: Expanded peripheral T-cell antigen specificity went undetermined.

Material: CD4+ or CD8+ T cells sorted from blood, obtained in a trial of the OX40 agonist ivuxolimab. This TCR was recovered from an adult with an advanced solid tumor such as melanoma, head and neck, liver or kidney cancer.

CDR3 sequence: CASSGLGQPQHF. CDR3 bases: TGTGCCAGCAGTGGATTGGGACAGCCCCAGCATTTT. The genes are TRBV6-1 and TRBJ1-5; D is undetermined. Germline V CDR1 and CDR2: MNHNS, SASEGT. The CDR3 is 12 amino acids. With 4 bases removed from V and 7 bases from J, the gap between germline ends came to 8 bases.